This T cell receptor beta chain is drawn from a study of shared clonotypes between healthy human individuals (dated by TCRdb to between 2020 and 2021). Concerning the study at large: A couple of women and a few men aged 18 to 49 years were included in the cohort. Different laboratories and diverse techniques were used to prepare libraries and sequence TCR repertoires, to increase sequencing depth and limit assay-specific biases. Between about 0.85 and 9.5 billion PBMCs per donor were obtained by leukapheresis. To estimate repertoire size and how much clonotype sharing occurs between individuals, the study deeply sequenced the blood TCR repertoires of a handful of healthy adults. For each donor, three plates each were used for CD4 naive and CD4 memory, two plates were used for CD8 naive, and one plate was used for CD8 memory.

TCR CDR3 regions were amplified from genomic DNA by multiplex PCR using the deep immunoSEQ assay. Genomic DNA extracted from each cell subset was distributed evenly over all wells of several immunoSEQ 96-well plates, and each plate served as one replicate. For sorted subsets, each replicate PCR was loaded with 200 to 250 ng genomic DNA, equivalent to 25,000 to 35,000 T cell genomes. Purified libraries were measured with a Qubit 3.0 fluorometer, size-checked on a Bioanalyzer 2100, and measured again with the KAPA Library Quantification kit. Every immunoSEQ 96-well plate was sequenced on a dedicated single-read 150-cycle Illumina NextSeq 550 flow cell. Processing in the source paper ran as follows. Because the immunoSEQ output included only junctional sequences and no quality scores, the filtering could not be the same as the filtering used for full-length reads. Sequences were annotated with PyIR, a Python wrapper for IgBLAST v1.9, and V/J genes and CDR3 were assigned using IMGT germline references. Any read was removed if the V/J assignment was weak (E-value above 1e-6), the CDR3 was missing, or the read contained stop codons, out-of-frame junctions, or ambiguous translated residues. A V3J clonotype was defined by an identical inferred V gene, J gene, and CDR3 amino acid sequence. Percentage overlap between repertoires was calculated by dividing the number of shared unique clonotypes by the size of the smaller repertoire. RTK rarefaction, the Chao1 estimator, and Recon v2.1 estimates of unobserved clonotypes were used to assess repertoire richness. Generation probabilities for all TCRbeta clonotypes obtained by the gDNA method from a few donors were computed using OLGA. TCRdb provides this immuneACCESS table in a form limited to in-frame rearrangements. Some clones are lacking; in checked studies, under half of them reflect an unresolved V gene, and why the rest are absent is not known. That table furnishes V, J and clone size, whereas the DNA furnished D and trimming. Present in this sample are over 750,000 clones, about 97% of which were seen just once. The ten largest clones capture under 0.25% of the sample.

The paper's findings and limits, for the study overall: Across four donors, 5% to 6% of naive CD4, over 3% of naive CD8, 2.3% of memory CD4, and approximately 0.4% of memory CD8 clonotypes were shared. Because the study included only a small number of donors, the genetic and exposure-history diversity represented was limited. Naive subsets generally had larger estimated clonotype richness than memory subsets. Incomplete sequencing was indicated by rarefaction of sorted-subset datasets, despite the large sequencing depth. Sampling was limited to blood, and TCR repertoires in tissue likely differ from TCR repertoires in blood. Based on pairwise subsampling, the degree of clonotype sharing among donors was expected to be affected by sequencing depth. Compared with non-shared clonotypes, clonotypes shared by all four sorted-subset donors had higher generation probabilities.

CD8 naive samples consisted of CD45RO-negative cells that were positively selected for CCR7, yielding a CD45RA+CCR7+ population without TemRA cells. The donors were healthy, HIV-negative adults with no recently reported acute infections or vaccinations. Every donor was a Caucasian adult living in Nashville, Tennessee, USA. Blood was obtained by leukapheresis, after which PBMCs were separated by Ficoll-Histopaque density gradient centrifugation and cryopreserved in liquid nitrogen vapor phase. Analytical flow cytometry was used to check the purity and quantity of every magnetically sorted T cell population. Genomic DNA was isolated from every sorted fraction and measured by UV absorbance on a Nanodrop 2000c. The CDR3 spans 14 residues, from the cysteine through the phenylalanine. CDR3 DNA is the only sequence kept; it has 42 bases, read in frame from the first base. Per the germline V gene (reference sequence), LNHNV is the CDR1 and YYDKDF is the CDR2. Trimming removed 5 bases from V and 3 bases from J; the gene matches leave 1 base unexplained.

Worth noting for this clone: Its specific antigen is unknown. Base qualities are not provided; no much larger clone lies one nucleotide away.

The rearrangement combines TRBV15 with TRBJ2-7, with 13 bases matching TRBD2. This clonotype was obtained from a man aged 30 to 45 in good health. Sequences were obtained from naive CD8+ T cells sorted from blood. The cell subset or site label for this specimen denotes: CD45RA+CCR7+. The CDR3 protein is CATSGTSGDYEQYF. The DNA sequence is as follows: TGTGCCACCAGCGGGACTAGCGGGGACTACGAGCAGTACTTC.